Included here is one TCR beta chain sequence, with context. Clones were read by immunoSEQ multiplex PCR, and TCRdb kept only the in-frame ones, dropping some. Altogether 300,000 to 400,000 clones are present, around 84% being singletons, with the ten largest covering less than 4%. These data come from a study of Ad26.COV2.S vaccination and SARS-CoV-2 variants. V was pared by 3 bases and J by 2 bases, with 8 bases of the junction left unmatched. The CDR3 spans 16 residues. CDR1 and CDR2 from the germline V gene are SGHDT and YYEEEE. Specified treatment: 15 to 20 received Ad26.COV2.S at low or high dose, single or two shots; about 5 received placebo; per-sample allocation not given. The study sampled participants on day 63 after the first vaccine or placebo injection. Cohort 1b enrolled adults aged 18-55 years in Boston. Built on an Ad26 vector, the vaccine expressed Wuhan-strain SARS-CoV-2 spike.

The chain uses TRBV5-6 and TRBJ2-7, with 10 nucleotides matching TRBD1. This clonotype was sampled from a person aged 18-65 years who received the Ad26.COV2.S COVID-19 vaccine or a placebo. The specimen was peripheral blood, collected in a trial of Ad26.COV2.S vaccine versus placebo. The CDR3 coding sequence is TGTGCCAGCAGCTGGGGGACCGGGACAGGGGCCTACGAGCAGTACTTC. It translates to CASSWGTGTGAYEQYF.